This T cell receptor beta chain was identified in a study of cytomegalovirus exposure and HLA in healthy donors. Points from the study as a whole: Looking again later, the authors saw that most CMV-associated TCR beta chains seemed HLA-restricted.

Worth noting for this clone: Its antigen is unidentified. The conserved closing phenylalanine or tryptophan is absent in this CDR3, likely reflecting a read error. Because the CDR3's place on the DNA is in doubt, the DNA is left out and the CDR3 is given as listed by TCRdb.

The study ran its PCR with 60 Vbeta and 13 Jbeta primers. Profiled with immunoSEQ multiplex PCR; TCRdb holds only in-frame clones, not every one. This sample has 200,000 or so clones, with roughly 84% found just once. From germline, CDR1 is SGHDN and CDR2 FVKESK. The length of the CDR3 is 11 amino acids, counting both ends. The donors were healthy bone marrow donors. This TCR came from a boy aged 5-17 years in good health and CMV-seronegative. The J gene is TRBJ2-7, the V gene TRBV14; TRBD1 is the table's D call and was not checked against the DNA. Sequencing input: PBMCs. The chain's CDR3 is CASSSGTGIRC.